Below are 27 T cell receptor beta chains sequenced from a single sample in a study of PD-L1 blockade in urothelial cancer. Here immunoSEQ multiplex PCR was the method, and the copy in TCRdb shows in-frame clones only, minus some. The table lists fewer than 130,000 clones, approximately 86% of them singletons, with roughly 2.2% in the top ten. This specimen was PBMCs, taken around atezolizumab (anti-PD-L1) treatment. These TCRs come from a middle-aged man with urothelial cancer.

The J gene is TRBJ2-7, the V gene TRBV10-3, with D hard to call. There are 14 residues in the CDR3. Germline CDR1 reads ENHRY; CDR2 reads SYGVKD. Trimming stripped 4 bases from V and 6 bases from J, with 16 bases between. The CDR3 coding sequence is TGTGCCATCAGTGTTGTCAGTTGGTCGGGCGAGCAGTACTTC. It encodes CAISVVSWSGEQYF.

This chain joins TRBV18 and TRBJ1-2, with 9 bases fitting TRBD1. The CDR3 is made up of 16 amino acids. Germline lookup yields CDR1 KGHSH and CDR2 LQKENI. Trimming cost V 2 bases and J 3 bases; bases outside gene matches: 7. CDR3 residues: CASSPVSGQGYYGYTF. CDR3 bases: TGTGCCAGCTCACCAGTTTCGGGACAGGGATACTATGGCTACACCTTC.

This clone was seen more than once but under ten times. The chain uses TRBV10-1 and TRBJ2-7, with TRBD2 matching 11 bases. V trimming: 6 bases; J trimming: 0 bases; junction bases outside the gene matches: 7. CDR3 length equals 16 residues. Germline CDR1 is WNHNN and CDR2 is SYGVQD (reference sequence). The CDR3 region has the DNA TGCGCCAGCAGCCCCTCACTAGCGGGAGCCTCCTACGAGCAGTACTTC. This sequence encodes CASSPSLAGASYEQYF.

The rearrangement joins TRBV2 to TRBJ2-1; 7 bases fit TRBD2. V shed 8 bases and J 0 bases; nucleotides not matched to a gene: 1. The CDR3 has 13 amino acids. Per germline, CDR1 SNHLY and CDR2 FYNNEI. CDR3 nucleotides: TGTGCCAGCCAGCGGGGCTCCTACAATGAGCAGTTCTTC. Encoded protein: CASQRGSYNEQFF.

This clone was seen more than once but under ten times. The rearrangement uses TRBV11-1 and TRBJ2-5; TRBD2 might be the D (6 bases). This CDR3 is built from 13 residues. V lost 5 bases and J 5 bases, leaving 12 bases between the germline ends. The germline V gene has CDR1 SGHAT and CDR2 FQDESV (reference sequence). CDR3 in amino acids: CASSAGLKETQYF. CDR3 DNA: TGTGCCAGCAGCGCGGGACTGAAGGAGACCCAGTACTTC.

This clone turned up a few times. This chain joins TRBV28 and TRBJ1-2; the D gene is possibly TRBD1 (5 bases). V lost 8 bases and J lost 5, with 12 bases in between. Germline CDR1 and CDR2: MDHEN and SYDVKM. The CDR3 extends over 12 amino acids. Written as DNA, the CDR3 is TGTGCCAGCGTTTCTCAGGGATATGGCTACACCTTC. It yields the protein CASVSQGYGYTF.

This chain links TRBV18 with TRBJ1-2; 8 positions agree with TRBD1. The germline CDR1 and CDR2 sequences are KGHSH and LQKENI. The CDR3 runs 13 residues. V was clipped by 6 bases and J by 7 bases; unmatched bases: 7. The CDR3 DNA reads TGTGCCAGCTCCCGAAACAGGGGGGGTGGCTACACCTTC. It encodes CASSRNRGGGYTF.

The chain is built from TRBV11-1 and TRBJ2-3; 7 positions match TRBD2. J gave up 8 bases and V 0 bases, and 5 bases lay outside the gene matches. This CDR3 region has 14 residues. From germline, CDR1 is SGHAT and CDR2 FQDESV (reference sequence). CDR3 sequence reads: CASSLALAASTQYF. CDR3 nucleotides: TGTGCCAGCAGCTTAGCCCTAGCGGCCAGTACGCAGTATTTT.

J is TRBJ2-7 and V is TRBV28, with D tentatively TRBD2 (5 bases). CDR1 and CDR2 (germline): MDHEN, SYDVKM. CDR3 length: 14 residues. Trimming took off 7 bases at V and 11 bases at J, with 24 bases between the two ends. CDR3 loop: CASTLSGRISAKYF. CDR3 in DNA: TGTGCCAGCACCCTATCGGGAAGGATCAGCGCTAAGTACTTC.

The chain has TRBV7-9 and TRBJ2-5; D is possibly TRBD2 (5 bases). The length of the CDR3 is 15 residues. In germline, CDR1 is SEHNR, CDR2 FQNEAQ (reference sequence). Trimming took 3 bases from V and 5 from J, leaving 16 bases between them. As DNA, the CDR3 is TGTGCCAGCAGCTTCCGCGCGCGGGTTTTCGAGACCCAGTACTTC. This encodes CASSFRARVFETQYF.

The V and J genes are TRBV10-3 and TRBJ1-1, with D possibly being TRBD1 (6 bases). V was clipped by 3 bases and J by 1 base, with 21 bases between them. This CDR3 region has 18 residues. CDR1 ENHRY and CDR2 SYGVKD come from the germline V gene. The CDR3 region is CAISDSFKKGQENTEAFF. The CDR3 nucleotides are TGTGCCATCAGTGATTCCTTCAAGAAGGGACAAGAGAACACTGAAGCTTTCTTT.

The rearrangement links TRBV4-1 to TRBJ2-1; 12 bases agree with TRBD2. With V trimmed by 4 bases and J by 7 bases, 5 bases remained unmatched. This CDR3 contains 15 residues. Germline values: CDR1 MGHRA, CDR2 YSYEKL. For the CDR3, the DNA is TGCGCCAGCAGCCTAAGACTAGCGGGAGTGAATGAGCAGTTCTTC. It specifies CASSLRLAGVNEQFF.

The chain employs TRBV5-4 and TRBJ2-7, with 11 bases that match TRBD2. The CDR3 is 15 amino acids. Germline assignment: CDR1 SGHNT and CDR2 YYREEE (reference sequence). After removal of 4 bases from V and 2 bases from J, the junction contained 5 bases not matched to a gene. Written as DNA, the CDR3 is TGTGCCAGCAGCCTCGGGACTAGCGGTACCTACGAGCAGTACTTC. This codes for CASSLGTSGTYEQYF.

The chain joins TRBV18 to TRBJ1-2; D perhaps matches TRBD1 (6 bases). This CDR3 comprises 14 residues. The V end was cut by 3 bases, the J end by 7 bases, with 15 bases between. The germline V gene encodes CDR1 KGHSH and CDR2 LQKENI. CDR3 bases: TGTGCCAGCTCACCTACAGGGCTGGACGGTGGCTACACCTTC. It yields the protein CASSPTGLDGGYTF.

This chain joins TRBV6-1 and TRBJ2-7; a weak D match, TRBD1 (6 bases). The CDR3 sequence is 13 residues long. V dropped 7 bases and J dropped 3 bases, with 13 bases sitting between them. The germline V gene has CDR1 MNHNS and CDR2 SASEGT. CDR3 sequence reads: CASTTDSDYEQYF. CDR3 nucleotide sequence: TGTGCCAGCACGACGGACAGCGACTACGAGCAGTACTTC.

The chain links TRBV7-8 to TRBJ1-5, with 7 bases identical to TRBD1. The germline V gene has CDR1 SGHVS and CDR2 FQNEAQ. The ends lost 1 base at V and 2 bases at J; junction bases unmatched: 8. This CDR3 comprises 17 residues. CDR3 sequence reads: CASSLGDRARRNQPQHF. The CDR3 DNA reads as TGTGCCAGCAGCTTAGGCGACAGGGCTCGGCGCAATCAGCCCCAGCATTTT.

For the CDR3, the DNA is TGTGCCAGCAGTTTACCGGACAGGACTAACTATGGCTACACCTTC. Residues: CASSLPDRTNYGYTF. The chain is built from TRBV28 and TRBJ1-2; 7 bases are a match to TRBD1. Trimming at V came to 2 bases and at J to 0 bases, leaving 3 bases not matched to a gene. The V gene's germline CDR1 is MDHEN and CDR2 SYDVKM. The length of the CDR3 is 15 residues.

CDR3: CASSFLTGADIQYF. The CDR3 region has the DNA TGTGCCAGCAGTTTTTTGACAGGGGCCGACATTCAGTACTTC. The rearrangement joins TRBV28 to TRBJ2-4, with TRBD1 matching 8 bases. Germline V lookup: CDR1 MDHEN, CDR2 SYDVKM. V was pared by 3 bases and J by 8 bases, with 6 bases of the junction left unmatched. The CDR3 sequence is 14 residues long.

J is TRBJ1-5 and V is TRBV28, with 7 positions matching TRBD1. The J segment lost 7 bases and the V segment lost 5 bases, leaving 11 bases of the junction unmatched. The CDR3 length is 15 residues. Per the germline V gene, CDR1 is MDHEN and CDR2 is SYDVKM. CDR3 sequence: CASSPEKGARQPQHF. CDR3 bases: TGTGCCAGCAGTCCGGAAAAGGGGGCTAGACAGCCCCAGCATTTT.

This sequence joins TRBV13 and TRBJ2-5, with D maybe TRBD2 (6 bases). This CDR3 is built from 15 residues. CDR1 is PRHDT and CDR2 is FYEKMQ in the germline V gene (reference sequence). Trimming removed 5 bases at V and 2 bases at J, with 15 bases between. In nucleotides, the CDR3 is TGTGCCAGCAGCAAAAAACTAGCAGAACAAGAGACCCAGTACTTC. This encodes CASSKKLAEQETQYF.

The gene calls are TRBV2 and TRBJ1-2, with TRBD1 matching over 8 bases. With V trimmed by 4 bases and J by 4 bases, 2 bases remained unmatched. The CDR3 spans 13 residues. Germline loops: CDR1 SNHLY, CDR2 FYNNEI. The DNA for the CDR3 is TGTGCCAGCAGTGCAGGGGGCACCTATGGCTACACCTTC. Its protein product is CASSAGGTYGYTF.

With respect to this clone: A junction end diverges from the germline sequence, so it may reflect a read error. The chain employs TRBV27 and TRBJ2-1; TRBD2 aligns across 12 bases. There are 15 residues in the CDR3. Looked up from germline, CDR1 is MNHEY and CDR2 is SMNVEV (reference sequence). The DNA of the CDR3 is TGTGCCGGCAGCGAGGGACTAGCGGGTTACAATGAGCAGTTCTTC. Its translation: CAGSEGLAGYNEQFF.

The CDR3: CASSNPPRGRQQPQHF. In DNA, the CDR3 is TGTGCCAGCAGCAACCCTCCGCGAGGGCGGCAGCAGCCCCAGCATTTT. The chain has TRBV21-1 and TRBJ1-5. TRBV21-1 is shown as a pseudogene. The CDR3 totals 16 residues.

This chain uses TRBV9 with TRBJ2-4, with 7 bases matching TRBD1. Germline V gene sequence: CDR1 SGDLS, CDR2 YYNGEE. V trimming: 3 bases; J trimming: 9 bases; junction bases outside the gene matches: 6. The CDR3 is 13 amino acids. The CDR3 loop reads CASSAKTGSIQYF. DNA for the CDR3: TGTGCCAGCAGCGCCAAGACAGGGTCCATTCAGTACTTC.

The V and J genes are TRBV7-9 and TRBJ2-7, with a tentative D call TRBD2 (7 bases). Trimming removed 1 base at V and 9 bases at J, with 13 bases between. From germline, CDR1 is SEHNR and CDR2 FQNEAQ (reference sequence). The length of the CDR3 is 13 residues. The CDR3 loop is CASSLGGGRGQYF. CDR3 DNA sequence: TGTGCCAGCAGCTTAGGGGGGGGGCGCGGGCAGTACTTC.

V is TRBV28 and J is TRBJ2-2, with 7 bases aligning to TRBD1. After removal of 11 bases from V and 2 bases from J, the junction contained 8 bases not matched to a gene. The CDR3 length is 14 residues. The V gene's germline CDR1 is MDHEN and CDR2 SYDVKM. The CDR3 sequence is CAARTGVNTGELFF. The DNA of the CDR3 is TGTGCCGCACGAACAGGGGTCAACACCGGGGAGCTGTTTTTT.

V gene TRBV12-1 combines with J gene TRBJ2-7; the table's D call, TRBD1, was not checked against the DNA. TRBV12-1 is annotated as a pseudogene. The CDR3 is 16 residues long. The CDR3 DNA is TGTGCCAGCAGCTCGACCCGACAGGAGCATTTCCACGAGCAGTACTTC. This sequence encodes CASSSTRQEHFHEQYF.